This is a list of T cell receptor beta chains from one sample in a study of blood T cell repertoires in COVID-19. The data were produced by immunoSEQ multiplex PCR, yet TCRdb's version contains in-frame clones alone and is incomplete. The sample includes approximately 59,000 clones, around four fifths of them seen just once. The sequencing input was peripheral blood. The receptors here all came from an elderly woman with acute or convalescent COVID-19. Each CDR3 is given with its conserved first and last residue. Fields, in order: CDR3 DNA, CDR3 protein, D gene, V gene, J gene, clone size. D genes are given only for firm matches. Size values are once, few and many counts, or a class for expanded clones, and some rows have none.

DNA: TGTGCCAGCAGCGTAAAAAGTCGGGACTCTGGAAACACCATATATTTT
CDR3: CASSVKSRDSGNTIYF
D: .
V: TRBV9
J: TRBJ1-3
size: .

DNA: TGTAGCGGGAGAAAGAACACTGAAGCTTTCTTT
CDR3: CSGRKNTEAFF
D: .
V: TRBV30
J: TRBJ1-1
size: .

DNA: TGCGCCAGCAGCCACGTCTCTTTACAGGGGGCAAGGAGCAATCAGCCCCAGCATTTT
CDR3: CASSHVSLQGARSNQPQHF
D: TRBD1
V: TRBV4-1
J: TRBJ1-5
size: few

DNA: TGTGCCAGCAGTTACTCCCAGGACAGGGGATTCTACGAGCAGTACTTC
CDR3: CASSYSQDRGFYEQYF
D: TRBD1
V: TRBV6-2/TRBV6-3
J: TRBJ2-7
size: .

DNA: TGTGCCAGCAGTCGTACTAGCGGGGTTGGTAATACGCAGTATTTT
CDR3: CASSRTSGVGNTQYF
D: TRBD2
V: TRBV27
J: TRBJ2-3
size: .

DNA: TGTGCCAGCCTTCGGCAGGGGGAAGGTGAGCAGTACTTC
CDR3: CASLRQGEGEQYF
D: TRBD1
V: TRBV6-5
J: TRBJ2-7
size: .

DNA: TGTGCCAGCACCGACAGGAATCTCGCCGGGGAGCTGTTTTTT
CDR3: CASTDRNLAGELFF
D: .
V: TRBV6-5
J: TRBJ2-2
size: .

DNA: TGTGCCAGCAGCGTCGGTGTGGGAGGCCCCGGGGCAACGAGCACAGATACGCAGTATTTT
CDR3: CASSVGVGGPGATSTDTQYF
D: .
V: TRBV9
J: TRBJ2-3
size: .

DNA: TGTGCCAGCAGCTTGGGCGGCACCATGAACACTGAAGCTTTCTTT
CDR3: CASSLGGTMNTEAFF
D: .
V: TRBV5-8
J: TRBJ1-1
size: .

DNA: TGTGCCAGTAGTTTCGGTTACGAGCAGTACTTC
CDR3: CASSFGYEQYF
D: .
V: TRBV19
J: TRBJ2-7
size: .

DNA: TGTGCCAGCAGTTCTCCCCCGGGACACACCAAGGAGACCCAGTACTTC
CDR3: CASSSPPGHTKETQYF
D: .
V: TRBV28
J: TRBJ2-5
size: .

DNA: TGTGCCAGCAGCCCCAATGGGGACAGGGTACCCCACGAGCAGTACTTC
CDR3: CASSPNGDRVPHEQYF
D: TRBD1
V: TRBV9
J: TRBJ2-7
size: .

DNA: TGCGCCAGCAGCCACCTCCCGGGACAGGGCAGAGTGCGAGACACCATATATTTT
CDR3: CASSHLPGQGRVRDTIYF
D: TRBD1
V: TRBV10-1
J: TRBJ1-3
size: .

DNA: TGTGCCAGTAGTACCCGGGACAGGGGGGGGAGGAATGAGCAGTTCTTC
CDR3: CASSTRDRGGRNEQFF
D: TRBD1
V: TRBV19
J: TRBJ2-1
size: once

DNA: TGTGCCAGCAGCTTCCCAAGTGGGCGGGATTTATACGAGCAGTACTTC
CDR3: CASSFPSGRDLYEQYF
D: .
V: TRBV5-6
J: TRBJ2-7
size: .

DNA: TGCAGTGCCCCCGGAGGGGATAACACCTTC
CDR3: CSAPGGDNTF
D: .
V: TRBV20-1
J: TRBJ1-2
size: .

DNA: TGTGCCAGCAGTTTAATACATAACACTGAAGCTTTCTTT
CDR3: CASSLIHNTEAFF
D: .
V: TRBV28
J: TRBJ1-1
size: .

DNA: TGTGCCAGTTGGGGAGAGCGGCAGCCCCAGCATTTT
CDR3: CASWGERQPQHF
D: .
V: TRBV19
J: TRBJ1-5
size: .

DNA: TGCGCCAGCAGCCGAGAAGGGACAGGGGGCGGCAATGAGCAGTTCTTC
CDR3: CASSREGTGGGNEQFF
D: TRBD1
V: TRBV4-1
J: TRBJ2-1
size: .

DNA: TGTGCCAGCAGTCAGATAGGGGGATTTGAAAAACTGTTTTTT
CDR3: CASSQIGGFEKLFF
D: .
V: TRBV6-5
J: TRBJ1-4
size: .

DNA: TGCGCCAGCAGCCAAGCCCGGGGTTCCTATAATTCACCCCTCCACTTT
CDR3: CASSQARGSYNSPLHF
D: .
V: TRBV4-3
J: TRBJ1-6
size: .